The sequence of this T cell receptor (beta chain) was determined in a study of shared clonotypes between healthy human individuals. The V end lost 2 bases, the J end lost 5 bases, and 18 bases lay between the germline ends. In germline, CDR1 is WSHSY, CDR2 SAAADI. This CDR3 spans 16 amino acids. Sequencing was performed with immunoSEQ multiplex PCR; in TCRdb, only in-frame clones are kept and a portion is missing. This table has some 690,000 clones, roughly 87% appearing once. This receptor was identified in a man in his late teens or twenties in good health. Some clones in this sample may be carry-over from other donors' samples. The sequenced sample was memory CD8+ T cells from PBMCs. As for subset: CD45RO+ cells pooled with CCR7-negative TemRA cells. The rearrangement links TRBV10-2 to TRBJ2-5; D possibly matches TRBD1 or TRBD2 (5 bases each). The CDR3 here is CASSEHLQASSETQYF. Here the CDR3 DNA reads TGCGCCAGCAGTGAGCACCTACAGGCTAGCTCGGAGACCCAGTACTTC.